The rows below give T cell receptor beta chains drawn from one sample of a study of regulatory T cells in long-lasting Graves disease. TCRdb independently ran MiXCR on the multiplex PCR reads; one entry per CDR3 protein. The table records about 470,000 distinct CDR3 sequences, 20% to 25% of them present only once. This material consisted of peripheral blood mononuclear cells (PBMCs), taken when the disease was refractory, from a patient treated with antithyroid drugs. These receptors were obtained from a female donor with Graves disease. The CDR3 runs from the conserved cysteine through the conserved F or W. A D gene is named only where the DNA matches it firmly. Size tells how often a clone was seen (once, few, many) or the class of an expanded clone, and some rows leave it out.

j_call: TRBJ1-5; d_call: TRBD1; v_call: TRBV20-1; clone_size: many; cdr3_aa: CSASTGVSNQPQHF; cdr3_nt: TGCAGTGCTAGCACAGGGGTTAGCAATCAGCCCCAGCATTTT
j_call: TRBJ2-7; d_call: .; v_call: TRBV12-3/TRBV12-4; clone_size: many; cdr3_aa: CASSPPGGSEQYF; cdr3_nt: TGTGCCAGCAGTCCCCCAGGGGGGTCCGAGCAGTACTTC
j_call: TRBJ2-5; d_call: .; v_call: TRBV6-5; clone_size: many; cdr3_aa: CASSYSISPGETQYF; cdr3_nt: TGTGCCAGCAGTTACTCGATCAGTCCAGGGGAGACCCAGTACTTC
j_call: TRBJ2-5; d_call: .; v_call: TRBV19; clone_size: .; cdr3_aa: CATSKGQETQYF; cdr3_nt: TGTGCCACCTCGAAAGGGCAAGAGACCCAGTACTTC
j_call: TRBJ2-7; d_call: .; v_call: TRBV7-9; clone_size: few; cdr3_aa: CASSLLDSNPYEQYF; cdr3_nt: TGTGCCAGCAGCTTGCTGGACAGTAACCCCTACGAGCAGTACTTC
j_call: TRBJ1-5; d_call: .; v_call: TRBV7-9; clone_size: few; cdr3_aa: CASSYRTENQPQHF; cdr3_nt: TGTGCCAGCAGCTATCGGACGGAGAATCAGCCCCAGCATTTT
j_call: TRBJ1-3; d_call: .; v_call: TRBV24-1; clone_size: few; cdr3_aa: CATSAGHGNTIYF; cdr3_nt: TGTGCCACCAGTGCAGGGCACGGAAACACCATATATTTT
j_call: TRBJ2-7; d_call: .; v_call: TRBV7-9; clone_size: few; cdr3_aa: CASSTTGSDEQYF; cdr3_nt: TGTGCCAGCAGTACTACAGGGTCAGACGAGCAGTACTTC
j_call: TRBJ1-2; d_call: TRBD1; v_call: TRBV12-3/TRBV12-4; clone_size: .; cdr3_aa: CASTIGQGSGGYTF; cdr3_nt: TGTGCCAGCACTATAGGACAGGGTTCGGGTGGCTACACCTTC
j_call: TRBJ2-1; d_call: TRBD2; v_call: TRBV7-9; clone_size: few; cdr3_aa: CASSFGTIDNEQFF; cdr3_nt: TGTGCCAGCAGCTTCGGGACTATCGACAATGAGCAGTTCTTC
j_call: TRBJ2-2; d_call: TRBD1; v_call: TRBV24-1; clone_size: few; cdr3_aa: CATSDSQGADTGELFF; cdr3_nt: TGTGCCACCAGTGACTCCCAGGGGGCGGACACCGGGGAGCTGTTTTTT
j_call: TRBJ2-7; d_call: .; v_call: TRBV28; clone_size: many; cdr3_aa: CASRRFSGEQYF; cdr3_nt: TGTGCCAGCCGAAGGTTTTCGGGAGAGCAGTACTTC
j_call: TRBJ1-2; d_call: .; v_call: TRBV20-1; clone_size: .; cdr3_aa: CSASPQRDNYGHTF; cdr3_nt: TGCAGTGCTAGTCCTCAGAGGGATAACTATGGCCACACCTTC
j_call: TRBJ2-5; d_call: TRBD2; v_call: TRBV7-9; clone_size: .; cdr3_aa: CAIVPRVKASGKWGYQETQYF; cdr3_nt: TGTGCCATAGTCCCGCGAGTGAAGGCTAGCGGGAAGTGGGGATACCAAGAGACCCAGTACTTC